This TCR beta chain comes out of a study of blood T cell repertoires in COVID-19. Study-wide background: The analysed material was cDNA or gDNA that came from T cells, B-cell-depleted T cells, or PBMCs.

TCRdb's table, derived via immunoSEQ multiplex PCR, lists solely in-frame clones and lacks some. The sample lists just over 300,000 clones, 70% to 90% occurring once. The CDR3 is 15 residues long. Trimming left V 4 bases short and J 1 base short, with 14 bases between. Germline loops: CDR1 SGHRS, CDR2 YFSETQ. Material: PBMCs or T cells enriched from blood (not recorded which). The TCR comes from a man aged 25-40 years who had recovered from COVID-19. The chain joins TRBV5-1 to TRBJ1-1; no clear D gene. The CDR3 coding sequence is TGCGCCAGCAGCCCGCAATTCCAGAAGAACACTGAAGCTTTCTTT. Its protein is CASSPQFQKNTEAFF.